The clone carrying this T cell receptor beta chain was detected only a few times. Its antigen is not identified. This record comes from a study of T cells after yellow fever vaccination. Study findings and constraints: A weaker secondary response peaked on day 5, the primary on day 15.

TCRdb independently ran MiXCR on the 5' RACE reads; one entry per CDR3 protein. This repertoire shows 300,000 to 350,000 distinct CDR3 sequences, around 10% found once; its top ten account for under 4%. Germline values: CDR1 SGHTA, CDR2 FQGNSA. The length of the CDR3 is 16 residues. The V gene lost 5 bases and the J gene lost 4 bases, with 17 bases spanning the gap. The sequence came from a man younger than 35 who received the YFV17D yellow fever vaccine. Specimen: CD4+ T cells sorted from PBMCs, collected 45 days after the yellow fever booster vaccination. V usage is TRBV7-2 and J usage is TRBJ2-2; D is possibly TRBD1 or TRBD2 (5 bases each). CDR3 nucleotide sequence: TGTGCCAGCAGCCCAACCGGGACGCCGAGCACCGGGGAGCTGTTTTTT. Its translation: CASSPTGTPSTGELFF.